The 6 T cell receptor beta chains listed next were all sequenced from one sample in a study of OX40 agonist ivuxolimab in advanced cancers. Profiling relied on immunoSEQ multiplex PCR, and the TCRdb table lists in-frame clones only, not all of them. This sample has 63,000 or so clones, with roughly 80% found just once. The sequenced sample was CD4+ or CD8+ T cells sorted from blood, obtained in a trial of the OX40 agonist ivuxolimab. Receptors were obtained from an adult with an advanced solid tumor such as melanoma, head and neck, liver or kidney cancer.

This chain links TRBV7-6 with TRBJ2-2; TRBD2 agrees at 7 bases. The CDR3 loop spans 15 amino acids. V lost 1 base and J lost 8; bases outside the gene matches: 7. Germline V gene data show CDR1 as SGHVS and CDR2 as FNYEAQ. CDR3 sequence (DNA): TGTGCCAGCAGCTTAGGGGACTATTCTGGAGGGGAGCTGTTTTTT. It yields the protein CASSLGDYSGGELFF.

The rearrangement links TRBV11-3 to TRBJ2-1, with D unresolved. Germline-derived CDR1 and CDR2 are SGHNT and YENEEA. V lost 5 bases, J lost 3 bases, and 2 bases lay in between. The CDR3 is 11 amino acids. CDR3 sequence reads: CASSDYNEQFF. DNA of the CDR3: TGTGCCAGCAGCGACTACAATGAGCAGTTCTTC.

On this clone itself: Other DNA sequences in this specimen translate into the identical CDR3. This chain's CDR3 is CASSRSRQNTGELFF. DNA of the CDR3: TGCGCCAGCAGTCGAAGTAGACAGAACACCGGGGAGCTGTTTTTT. This chain links TRBV23-1 with TRBJ2-2; D call uncertain. TRBV23-1 falls under the ORF class, with uncertain function. The CDR3 covers 15 residues. V lost 4 bases and J lost 1, with 10 bases in between.

This CDR3 reads CASSFGGAGLTDTQYF. The CDR3, as DNA: TGTGCCAGCAGTTTCGGCGGGGCGGGTCTCACAGATACGCAGTATTTT. V and J are TRBV27 and TRBJ2-3, with D perhaps matching TRBD2 (6 bases). Germline loops: CDR1 MNHEY, CDR2 SMNVEV (reference sequence). CDR3 length: 16 residues. The germline V and J ends were trimmed by 3 bases and 2 bases, with 15 bases remaining between them.

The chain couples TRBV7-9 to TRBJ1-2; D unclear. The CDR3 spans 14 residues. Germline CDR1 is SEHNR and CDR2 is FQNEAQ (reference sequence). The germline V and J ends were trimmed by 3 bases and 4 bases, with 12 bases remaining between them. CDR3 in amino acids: CASSFESWVYGYTF. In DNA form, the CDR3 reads TGTGCCAGCAGCTTCGAGTCCTGGGTCTATGGCTACACCTTC.

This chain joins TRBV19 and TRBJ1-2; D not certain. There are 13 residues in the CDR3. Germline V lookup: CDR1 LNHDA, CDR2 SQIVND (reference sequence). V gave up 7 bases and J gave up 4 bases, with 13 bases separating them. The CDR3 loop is CASKAPRPYGYTF. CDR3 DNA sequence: TGTGCCAGTAAGGCCCCGCGGCCCTATGGCTACACCTTC.